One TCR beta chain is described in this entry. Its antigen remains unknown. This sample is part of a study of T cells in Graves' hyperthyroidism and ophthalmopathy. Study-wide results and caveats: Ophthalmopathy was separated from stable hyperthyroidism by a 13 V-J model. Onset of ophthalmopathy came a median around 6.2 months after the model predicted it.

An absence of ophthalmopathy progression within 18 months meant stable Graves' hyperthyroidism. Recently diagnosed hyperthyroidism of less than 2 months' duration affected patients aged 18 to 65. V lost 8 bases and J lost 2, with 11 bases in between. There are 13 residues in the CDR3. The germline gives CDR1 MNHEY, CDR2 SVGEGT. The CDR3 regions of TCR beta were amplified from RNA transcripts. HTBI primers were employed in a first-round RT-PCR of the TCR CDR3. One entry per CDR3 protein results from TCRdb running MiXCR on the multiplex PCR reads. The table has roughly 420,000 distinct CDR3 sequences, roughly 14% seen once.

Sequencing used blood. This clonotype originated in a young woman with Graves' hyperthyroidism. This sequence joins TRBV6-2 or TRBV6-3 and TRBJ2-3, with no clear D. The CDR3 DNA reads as TGTGCCAGCCCGGATCCATACACAGATACGCAGTATTTT. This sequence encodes CASPDPYTDTQYF.